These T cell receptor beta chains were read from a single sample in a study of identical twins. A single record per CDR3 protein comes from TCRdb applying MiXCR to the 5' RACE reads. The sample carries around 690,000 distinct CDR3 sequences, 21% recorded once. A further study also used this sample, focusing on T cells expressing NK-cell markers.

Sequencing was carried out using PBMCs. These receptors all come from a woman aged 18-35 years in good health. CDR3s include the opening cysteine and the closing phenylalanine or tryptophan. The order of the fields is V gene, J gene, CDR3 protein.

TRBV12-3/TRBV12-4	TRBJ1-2	CASSPGGASHGYTF
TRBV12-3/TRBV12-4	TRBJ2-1	CASSLLAGLENEQFF
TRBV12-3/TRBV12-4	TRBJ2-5	CASSLHGTKHETQYF
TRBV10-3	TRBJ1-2	CAISANRDEDYGYTF
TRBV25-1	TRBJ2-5	CASCPVGETQYF
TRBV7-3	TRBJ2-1	CASSSRDNEQFF
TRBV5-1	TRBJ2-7	CASSLGDHEQYF
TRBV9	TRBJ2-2	CASSVDGRIAGELFF
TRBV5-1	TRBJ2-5	CASRWGRGGEETQYF
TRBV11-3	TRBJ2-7	CASSLDQARASYEQYF
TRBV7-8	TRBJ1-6	CASSQVDSSYNSPLHF
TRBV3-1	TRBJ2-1	CASSQDYEQFF
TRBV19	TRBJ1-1	CASRSLGRGVNTEAFF
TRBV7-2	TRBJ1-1	CASSSHFGTEHTEAFF
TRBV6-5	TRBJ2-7	CASSYRQGSEQYF
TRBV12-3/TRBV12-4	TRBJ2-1	CASSQLAGVRPNEQFF
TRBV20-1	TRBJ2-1	CSGSLGVFNEQFF
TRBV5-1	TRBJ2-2	CASSLLDTGELFF
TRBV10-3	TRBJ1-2	CAISAGQMANYGYTF
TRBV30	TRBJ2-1	CAWSLDRGPYNEQFF
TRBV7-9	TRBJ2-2	CASSYGRRKRGTGELFF
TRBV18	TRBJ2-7	CASSSPQGRFYEQYF
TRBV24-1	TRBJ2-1	CATSSAQGARGNNEQFF
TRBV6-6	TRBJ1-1	CASSQGFREAFF
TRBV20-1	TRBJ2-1	CSARDERTSGRAGSDEQFF
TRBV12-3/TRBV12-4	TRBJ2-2	CASSLGGINTGELFF
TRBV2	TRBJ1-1	CASPKTGGNTEAFF
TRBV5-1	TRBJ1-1	CASSLQGREDTEAFF
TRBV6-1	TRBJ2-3	CASKIRASGGADTQYF
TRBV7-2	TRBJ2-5	CASSFGGGNQETQYF
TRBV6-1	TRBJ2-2	CASSELVVPHTGELFF
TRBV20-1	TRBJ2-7	CSARARQGILGEQYF
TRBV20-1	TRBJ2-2	CSATSGGAGELFF
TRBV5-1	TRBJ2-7	CASRMGEMYEQYF
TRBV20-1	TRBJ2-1	CSAPPPSGGNEQFF